This T cell receptor (beta chain) was sequenced during a study of T cell responses to AZD1222 COVID-19 vaccine. Findings and limits, study-wide: Sampled repertoires all dated from after the peak T cell response. At 160-218 and 743-854, vaccine-associated CD4 TCRs were dominant, and they spanned spike.

The table came from immunoSEQ multiplex PCR; TCRdb's copy has only in-frame clones and leaves some out. The sample comprises 65,000 to 80,000 clones, about 85% of which are singletons, and roughly 24% rests with the top ten. The germline V gene encodes CDR1 SGDLS and CDR2 YYNGEE. V lost 0 bases and J lost 5, with 20 bases in between. The CDR3 extends over 17 amino acids. Only a few counts were recorded for this clone. What it binds is unknown. The clonotype was recovered from an adult in good health. Here the sequenced sample was peripheral blood, taken on day 0 of AZD1222 vaccination. This sequence joins TRBV9 and TRBJ1-1; D is ambiguous. The CDR3: CASSVAPTGLGGTEAFF. The CDR3 bases are TGTGCCAGCAGCGTAGCCCCTACGGGCCTGGGTGGAACTGAAGCTTTCTTT. Filled out from reference TRBV9 and TRBJ1-1, the complete variable domain reads DSGVTQTPKHLITATGQRVTLRCSPRSGDLSVYWYQQSLDQGLQFLIQYYNGEERAKGNILERFSAQQFPDLHSELNLSSLELGDSALYFCASSVAPTGLGGTEAFFGQGTRLTVV.